This T cell receptor (beta chain) appears in the sequencing data of a study of CD8 T cells in Susac syndrome. Random-hexamer reverse transcription was applied to about 0.45 to 1 ug RNA. TCRdb called the immunoSEQ multiplex PCR reads again in MiXCR, with one record for every CDR3 protein. Of 77,000 or so distinct CDR3 sequences in the sample, approximately 94% were seen once. The CDR3 extends over 15 amino acids. The V end lost 2 bases, the J end lost 3 bases, and 12 bases lay between the germline ends. Germline CDR1 SGHTA, CDR2 FQGNSA. What was sequenced was CD4+ T cells from PBMCs. This rearrangement joins TRBV7-2 to TRBJ2-3; D may be TRBD1 (5 bases). The receptor was derived from a human donor with Susac syndrome. The CDR3 protein is CASSLLSGQTDTQYF. The DNA for the CDR3 is TGTGCCAGCAGCTTATTGTCAGGGCAGACAGATACGCAGTATTTT.